The sequence of this T cell receptor beta chain was determined in a study of blood T cell repertoires in COVID-19. The overall study: Sites across the United States, Italy and Spain contributed samples from acute and convalescent COVID-19. PBMCs, B-cell-depleted T cells, or T cells provided the cDNA or gDNA that made up the material.

Per the authors' pipeline: Reference gene primer amplification yielded estimated nucleated cell counts. This table comes from immunoSEQ multiplex PCR, and its TCRdb copy is limited to in-frame clones, with some not included. The V and J calls and clone size were taken over from that table, and D and trimming were inferred from the DNA. The top ten hold 3.8% of the sample, which has approximately 90,000 clones, approximately 83% seen once. The sample holds a few counts of this clone. Source material: peripheral blood. This clonotype originated in a man aged 55 to 69 with acute or convalescent COVID-19.

The CDR3 loop reads CASSLTGTGGSEQYF. Here the CDR3 DNA reads TGTGCCAGCAGTCTAACCGGGACAGGGGGCAGTGAGCAGTACTTC. The chain recombines TRBV27 with TRBJ2-7; 12 positions match TRBD1. V was pared by 5 bases and J by 7 bases, with 9 bases of the junction left unmatched. This CDR3 is built from 15 residues. Germline V gene sequence: CDR1 MNHEY, CDR2 SMNVEV (reference sequence).